The TCR beta chain under discussion was sequenced for a study of T cell repertoires in cytomegalovirus infection. Study-level points and caveats: The ex vivo response was dominated by HLA-C-restricted CMV-specific TCR beta clonotypes. Using cumulative public TCR beta family frequency, the authors identified those who carried CMV together with the relevant HLA.

This clonotype was seen repeatedly, ten times or more. Its antigen is as yet unknown. This CDR3 spans 13 amino acids. The trim removed 0 bases at V and 5 bases at J, leaving 0 bases unmatched. The germline gives CDR1 MGHRA, CDR2 YSYEKL. TCRdb reanalysed the reads using MiXCR and keeps one entry per CDR3 protein. The table includes about 190,000 distinct CDR3 sequences, roughly 9% detected once. This sequence was found in a human donor in good health (CMV status not recorded). Some clones in this sample may be carry-over from other donors' samples. Specimen: PBMCs. The chain links TRBV4-1 to TRBJ1-2, with 7 bases matching TRBD1. The CDR3 nucleotides read TGCGCCAGCAGCCAAGAGACAGGGTATGGCTACACCTTC. Protein sequence: CASSQETGYGYTF.